This is a list of T cell receptor beta chains from one sample in a study of shared clonotypes between healthy human individuals. The assay was immunoSEQ multiplex PCR, and TCRdb's table has in-frame clones only and misses some. The table lists 1.5 million to 2.5 million clones, 85% to 95% of them singletons. Sequencing input: naive CD8+ T cells sorted from blood. The source of these receptors is a man aged 18 to 30 in good health. Each CDR3 is given with its conserved first and last residue. The order of the fields is D gene, V gene, J gene, clone size, CDR3 protein, CDR3 DNA. D genes are given only for firm matches. The listing skips clone size in some rows; elsewhere it reads once, few, many or a size class.

D: .
V: TRBV6-5
J: TRBJ2-7
size: once
CDR3: CASSSSHRDEQYF
DNA: TGTGCCAGCAGTTCATCCCACAGGGACGAGCAGTACTTC

D: .
V: TRBV28
J: TRBJ2-7
size: once
CDR3: CASSLGQGTYEQYF
DNA: TGTGCCAGCAGTTTGGGCCAGGGGACGTACGAGCAGTACTTC

D: .
V: TRBV9
J: TRBJ1-3
size: .
CDR3: CASSVGGGNPYF
DNA: .

D: .
V: TRBV7-9
J: TRBJ2-7
size: .
CDR3: CASSSYYEQYF
DNA: TGTGCCAGCAGCTCATATTACGAGCAGTACTTC

D: .
V: TRBV21-1
J: TRBJ1-4
size: .
CDR3: CASSKEGQEIATNEKLFF
DNA: TGTGCCAGCAGCAAAGAAGGACAGGAGATTGCAACTAATGAAAAACTGTTTTTT

D: .
V: TRBV4-3
J: TRBJ2-1
size: .
CDR3: CASSQGRGYEQFF
DNA: TGCGCCAGCAGCCAAGGGAGGGGTTATGAGCAGTTCTTC

D: TRBD1
V: TRBV5-6
J: TRBJ2-7
size: .
CDR3: CASSPEQGAHEQYF
DNA: TGTGCCAGCAGCCCAGAACAGGGGGCCCACGAGCAGTACTTC

D: .
V: TRBV2
J: TRBJ1-4
size: .
CDR3: CASSESAGANEKLFF
DNA: TGTGCCAGCAGTGAATCGGCAGGGGCCAATGAAAAACTGTTTTTT

D: .
V: TRBV9
J: TRBJ2-1
size: .
CDR3: CASSVDVNFYNEQFF
DNA: TGTGCCAGCAGCGTAGACGTGAATTTCTACAATGAGCAGTTCTTC

D: .
V: TRBV30
J: TRBJ1-3
size: .
CDR3: CAGSSWRYTGNTIYF
DNA: TGTGCCGGATCGTCCTGGAGGTACACTGGAAACACCATATATTTT

D: .
V: TRBV7-9
J: TRBJ2-5
size: .
CDR3: CASSLTEGQETQYF
DNA: TGTGCCAGCAGCTTAACGGAAGGTCAAGAGACCCAGTACTTC

D: .
V: TRBV9
J: TRBJ2-2
size: .
CDR3: CASSVDRASSTGELFF
DNA: TGTGCCAGCAGCGTAGATAGGGCTAGCAGCACCGGGGAGCTGTTTTTT

D: TRBD1
V: TRBV5-6
J: TRBJ2-7
size: once
CDR3: CASSNRDRGPYEQYF
DNA: TGTGCCAGCAGCAACCGGGACAGGGGCCCCTACGAGCAGTACTTC

D: .
V: TRBV27
J: TRBJ2-5
size: .
CDR3: CASSLLAQGTQYF
DNA: TGTGCCAGCAGTTTATTGGCCCAGGGGACCCAGTACTTC

D: TRBD1
V: TRBV7-9
J: TRBJ2-7
size: once
CDR3: CASSSDRVDEQYF
DNA: TGTGCCAGCAGCTCGGACAGGGTCGACGAGCAGTACTTC

D: .
V: TRBV28
J: TRBJ2-1
size: .
CDR3: CASSPFRLDEQFF
DNA: TGTGCCAGCAGTCCATTTCGGTTAGATGAGCAGTTCTTC

D: TRBD2
V: TRBV9
J: TRBJ2-3
size: .
CDR3: CASSAMGLDTDTQYF
DNA: TGTGCCAGCAGCGCTATGGGACTAGACACAGATACGCAGTATTTT

D: .
V: TRBV27
J: TRBJ1-4
size: .
CDR3: CASSSQDGDEKLFF
DNA: TGTGCCAGCAGTTCCCAGGACGGTGATGAAAAACTGTTTTTT

D: TRBD1
V: TRBV28
J: TRBJ2-7
size: .
CDR3: CASSSDRGVLYEQYF
DNA: TGTGCCAGCAGTTCTGACAGGGGAGTACTCTACGAGCAGTACTTC

D: .
V: TRBV4-1
J: TRBJ2-3
size: .
CDR3: CASSQDVDTQYF
DNA: TGCGCCAGCAGCCAAGATGTAGATACGCAGTATTTT

D: .
V: TRBV21-1
J: TRBJ1-2
size: .
CDR3: CASSGGNGVGYTF
DNA: TGTGCCAGCAGCGGGGGGAATGGTGTTGGCTACACCTTC

D: .
V: TRBV7-9
J: TRBJ2-1
size: .
CDR3: CASSPGPGSSYNEQFF
DNA: TGTGCCAGCAGCCCCGGACCGGGTAGCTCCTACAATGAGCAGTTCTTC

D: .
V: TRBV9
J: TRBJ1-2
size: .
CDR3: CASSSYDSLGGYTF
DNA: TGTGCCAGCAGCTCATATGACAGCCTCGGTGGCTACACCTTC

D: .
V: TRBV5-6
J: TRBJ2-1
size: .
CDR3: CASSPDLGFDEQFF
DNA: TGTGCCAGCAGCCCCGACTTAGGTTTCGATGAGCAGTTCTTC

D: .
V: TRBV21-1
J: TRBJ1-5
size: .
CDR3: CASSKARRGRIQPQHF
DNA: TGTGCCAGCAGCAAAGCGAGGAGGGGGCGCATACAGCCCCAGCATTTT

D: .
V: TRBV6-1
J: TRBJ1-1
size: .
CDR3: CASSEFDGTSEAFF
DNA: TGTGCCAGCAGTGAATTTGATGGGACCTCAGAAGCTTTCTTT

D: .
V: TRBV2
J: TRBJ1-1
size: .
CDR3: CASSEVPTEQAFF
DNA: TGTGCCAGCAGTGAAGTTCCTACAGAGCAAGCTTTCTTT

D: TRBD2
V: TRBV4-1
J: TRBJ2-7
size: .
CDR3: CASSQASGRTHEQYF
DNA: TGCGCCAGCAGCCAAGCTAGCGGGAGAACCCACGAGCAGTACTTC

D: TRBD1
V: TRBV27
J: TRBJ1-1
size: .
CDR3: CASSLGTGVTEAFF
DNA: TGTGCCAGCAGTTTGGGGACAGGGGTTACTGAAGCTTTCTTT

D: TRBD1
V: TRBV5-1
J: TRBJ2-3
size: .
CDR3: CASSLETGGPDTQYF
DNA: TGCGCCAGCAGCTTGGAAACAGGGGGACCCGATACGCAGTATTTT

D: .
V: TRBV13
J: TRBJ2-7
size: .
CDR3: CASSLVVGADSYEQYF
DNA: TGTGCCAGCAGCTTAGTCGTAGGGGCCGACTCCTACGAGCAGTACTTC

D: .
V: TRBV6-6
J: TRBJ1-3
size: .
CDR3: CASSAGFGNTIYF
DNA: TGTGCCAGCAGTGCAGGGTTCGGAAACACCATATATTTT

D: .
V: TRBV7-9
J: TRBJ1-1
size: .
CDR3: CASRAETEAFF
DNA: TGTGCCAGCAGGGCCGAGACTGAAGCTTTCTTT

D: .
V: TRBV20-1
J: TRBJ2-7
size: .
CDR3: CSASPYEQYF
DNA: TGCAGTGCTTCCCCCTACGAGCAGTACTTC

D: TRBD1
V: TRBV5-6
J: TRBJ2-7
size: .
CDR3: CASSWGQNIYEQYF
DNA: TGTGCCAGCAGCTGGGGACAGAACATCTACGAGCAGTACTTC

D: .
V: TRBV27
J: TRBJ1-6
size: .
CDR3: CASSLSFGGSGSPLHF
DNA: TGTGCCAGCAGTTTATCGTTCGGGGGAAGCGGTTCACCCCTCCACTTT

D: .
V: TRBV2
J: TRBJ2-4
size: .
CDR3: CASSELQVKGVGIQYF
DNA: TGTGCCAGCAGTGAACTCCAGGTAAAAGGAGTGGGCATTCAGTACTTC

D: .
V: TRBV9
J: TRBJ2-5
size: .
CDR3: CASSGGETQYF
DNA: TGTGCCAGCAGCGGCGGGGAGACCCAGTACTTC

D: .
V: TRBV27
J: TRBJ1-6
size: .
CDR3: CASSLLWEGNSPLHF
DNA: TGTGCCAGCAGTTTACTGTGGGAAGGAAATTCACCCCTCCACTTT

D: TRBD2
V: TRBV15
J: TRBJ2-5
size: .
CDR3: CATSRVIAGETQYF
DNA: TGTGCCACCAGCAGAGTAATAGCGGGAGAGACCCAGTACTTC

D: .
V: TRBV7-9
J: TRBJ2-1
size: .
CDR3: CASSPSTRGAYNEQFF
DNA: TGTGCCAGCAGCCCGAGTACGAGGGGCGCCTACAATGAGCAGTTCTTC

D: TRBD1
V: TRBV11-2
J: TRBJ1-2
size: few
CDR3: CASSLGQGNGYTF
DNA: TGTGCCAGCAGCTTAGGACAGGGGAACGGCTACACCTTC

D: .
V: TRBV30
J: TRBJ1-6
size: .
CDR3: CAWSEGRGYGSPLHF
DNA: TGTGCCTGGAGTGAAGGGCGTGGGTATGGTTCACCCCTCCACTTT

D: .
V: TRBV4-1
J: TRBJ2-1
size: .
CDR3: CASSRVNVPSYNEQFF
DNA: TGCGCCAGCAGCCGGGTTAATGTGCCAAGCTACAATGAGCAGTTCTTC

D: .
V: TRBV25-1
J: TRBJ1-1
size: .
CDR3: CASSQQGPEAFF
DNA: TGTGCCAGCAGTCAACAGGGACCTGAAGCTTTCTTT

D: .
V: TRBV6-6
J: TRBJ1-2
size: .
CDR3: CASSYSMYNYGYTF
DNA: TGTGCCAGCAGTTACTCGATGTATAACTATGGCTACACCTTC

D: .
V: TRBV30
J: TRBJ2-1
size: .
CDR3: CAWSLGSGYNEQFF
DNA: TGTGCCTGGAGTCTAGGGAGCGGGTACAATGAGCAGTTCTTC

D: TRBD1
V: TRBV5-1
J: TRBJ1-6
size: .
CDR3: CASGFSGGAEGPLHF
DNA: TGCGCCAGCGGATTCTCAGGGGGCGCGGAAGGACCCCTCCACTTT

D: TRBD2
V: TRBV11-2
J: TRBJ2-1
size: .
CDR3: CASSWGDGGARNEQFF
DNA: TGTGCCAGCAGCTGGGGTGACGGGGGGGCCCGGAATGAGCAGTTCTTC

D: .
V: TRBV7-9
J: TRBJ2-1
size: .
CDR3: CASSLGGARGYEQFF
DNA: TGTGCCAGCAGCTTAGGGGGTGCCCGAGGTTATGAGCAGTTCTTC

D: .
V: TRBV27
J: TRBJ1-1
size: .
CDR3: CASRLGVNTEAFF
DNA: TGTGCCAGCAGGTTGGGAGTGAACACTGAAGCTTTCTTT

D: .
V: TRBV5-4
J: TRBJ2-7
size: .
CDR3: CASSLSQGNYEQYF
DNA: TGTGCCAGCAGCTTGAGCCAGGGCAACTACGAGCAGTACTTC

D: TRBD1
V: TRBV9
J: TRBJ1-6
size: .
CDR3: CASSLTGGNSPLHF
DNA: TGTGCCAGCAGCCTGACAGGGGGGAATTCACCCCTCCACTTT

D: .
V: TRBV6-1
J: TRBJ1-1
size: .
CDR3: CASASELNTEAFF
DNA: TGTGCCAGCGCGTCCGAGTTGAACACTGAAGCTTTCTTT

D: .
V: TRBV28
J: TRBJ1-2
size: .
CDR3: CASSLLGDGYGYTF
DNA: TGTGCCAGCAGTTTATTGGGGGATGGGTATGGCTACACCTTC

D: TRBD1
V: TRBV10-3
J: TRBJ1-2
size: .
CDR3: CAITSGQNYGYTF
DNA: TGTGCCATCACCTCGGGACAGAACTATGGCTACACCTTC

D: .
V: TRBV7-9
J: TRBJ2-7
size: .
CDR3: CASSKRDISYEQYF
DNA: TGTGCCAGCAGCAAGCGGGACATCTCCTACGAGCAGTACTTC